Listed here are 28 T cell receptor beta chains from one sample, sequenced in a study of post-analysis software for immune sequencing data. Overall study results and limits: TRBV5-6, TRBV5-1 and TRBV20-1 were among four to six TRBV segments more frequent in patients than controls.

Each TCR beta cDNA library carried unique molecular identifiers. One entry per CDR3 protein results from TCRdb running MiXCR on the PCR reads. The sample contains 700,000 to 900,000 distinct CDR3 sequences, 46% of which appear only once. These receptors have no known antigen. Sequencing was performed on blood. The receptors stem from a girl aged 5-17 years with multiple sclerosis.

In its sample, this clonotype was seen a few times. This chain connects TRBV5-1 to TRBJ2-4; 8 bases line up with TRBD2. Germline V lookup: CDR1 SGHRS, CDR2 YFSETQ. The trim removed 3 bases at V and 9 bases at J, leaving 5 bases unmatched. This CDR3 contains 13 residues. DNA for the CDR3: TGCGCCAGCAGCTCCCGACGGGAGGGCATTCAGTACTTC. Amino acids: CASSSRREGIQYF. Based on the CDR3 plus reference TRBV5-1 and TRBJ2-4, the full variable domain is KAGVTQTPRYLIKTRGQQVTLSCSPISGHRSVSWYQQTPGQGLQFLFEYFSETQRNKGNFPGRFSGRQFSNSRSEMNVSTLELGDSALYLCASSSRREGIQYFGAGTRLSVL.

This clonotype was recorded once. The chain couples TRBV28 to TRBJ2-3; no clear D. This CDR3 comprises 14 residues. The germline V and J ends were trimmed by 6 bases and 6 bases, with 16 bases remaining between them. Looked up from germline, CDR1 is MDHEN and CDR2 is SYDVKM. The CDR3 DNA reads TGTGCCAGCAGCCCGATCTGGGCCCCGGATACGCAGTATTTT. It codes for CASSPIWAPDTQYF.

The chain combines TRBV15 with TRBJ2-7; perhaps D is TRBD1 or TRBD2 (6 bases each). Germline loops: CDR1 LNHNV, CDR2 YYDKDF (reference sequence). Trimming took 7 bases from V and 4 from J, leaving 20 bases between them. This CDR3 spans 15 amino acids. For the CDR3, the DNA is TGTGCCACCACTCCAGATACGGGGGCACCGTACGAGCAGTACTTC. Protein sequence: CATTPDTGAPYEQYF.

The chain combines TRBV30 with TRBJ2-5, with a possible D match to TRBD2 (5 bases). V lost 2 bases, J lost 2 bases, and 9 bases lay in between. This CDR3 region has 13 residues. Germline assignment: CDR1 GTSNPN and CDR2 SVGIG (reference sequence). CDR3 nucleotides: TGTGCCTGGAGTTGGCGGGTACAAGAGACCCAGTACTTC. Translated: CAWSWRVQETQYF.

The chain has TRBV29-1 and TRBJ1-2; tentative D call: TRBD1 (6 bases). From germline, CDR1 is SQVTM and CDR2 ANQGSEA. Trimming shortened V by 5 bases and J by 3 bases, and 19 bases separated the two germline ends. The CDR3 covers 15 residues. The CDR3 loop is CSVLTGLTADYGYTF. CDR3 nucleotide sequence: TGCAGCGTTCTGACAGGTCTAACTGCTGACTATGGCTACACCTTC.

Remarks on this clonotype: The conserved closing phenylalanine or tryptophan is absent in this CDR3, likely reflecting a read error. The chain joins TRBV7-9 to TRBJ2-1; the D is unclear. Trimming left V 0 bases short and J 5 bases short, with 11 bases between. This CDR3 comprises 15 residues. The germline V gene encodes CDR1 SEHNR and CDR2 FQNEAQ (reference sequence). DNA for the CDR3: TGTGCCAGCAGCTTAGCGTATGGAACCCACAATGAGCAGTTCATC. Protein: CASSLAYGTHNEQFI.

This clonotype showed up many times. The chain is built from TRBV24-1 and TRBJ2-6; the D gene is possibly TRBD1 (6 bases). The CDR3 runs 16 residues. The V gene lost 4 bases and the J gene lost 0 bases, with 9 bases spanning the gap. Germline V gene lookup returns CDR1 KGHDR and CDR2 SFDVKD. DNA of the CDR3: TGTGCCACCAGTGACCCGACAGGCTCTGGGGCCAACGTCCTGACTTTC. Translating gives CATSDPTGSGANVLTF.

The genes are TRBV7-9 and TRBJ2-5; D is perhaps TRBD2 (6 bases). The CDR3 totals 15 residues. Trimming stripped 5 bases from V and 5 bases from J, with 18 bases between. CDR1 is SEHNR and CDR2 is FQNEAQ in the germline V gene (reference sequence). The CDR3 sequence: CASSAESGFGETQYF. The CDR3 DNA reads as TGTGCCAGCAGCGCCGAGAGCGGGTTCGGGGAGACCCAGTACTTC.

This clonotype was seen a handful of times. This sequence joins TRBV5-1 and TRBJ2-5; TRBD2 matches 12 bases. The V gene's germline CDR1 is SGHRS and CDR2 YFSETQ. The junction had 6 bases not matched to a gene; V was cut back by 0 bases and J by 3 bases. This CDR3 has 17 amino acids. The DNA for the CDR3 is TGCGCCAGCAGCTTGGTCCTAGCGGGAGGGCGTGAAGAGACCCAGTACTTC. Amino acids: CASSLVLAGGREETQYF.

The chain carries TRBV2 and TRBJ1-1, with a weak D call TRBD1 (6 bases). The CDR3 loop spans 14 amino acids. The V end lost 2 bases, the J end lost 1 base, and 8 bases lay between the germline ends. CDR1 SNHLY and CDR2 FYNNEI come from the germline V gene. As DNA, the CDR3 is TGTGCCAGCAGTGAAACGGGACAGAACACTGAAGCTTTCTTT. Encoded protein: CASSETGQNTEAFF.

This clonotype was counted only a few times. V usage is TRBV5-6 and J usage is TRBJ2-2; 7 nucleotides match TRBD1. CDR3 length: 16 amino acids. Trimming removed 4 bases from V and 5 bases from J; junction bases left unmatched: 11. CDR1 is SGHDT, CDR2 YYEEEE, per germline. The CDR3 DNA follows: TGTGCCAGCAGCCCCAGACCCGGGACAGAGACCGGGGAGCTGTTTTTT. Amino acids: CASSPRPGTETGELFF.

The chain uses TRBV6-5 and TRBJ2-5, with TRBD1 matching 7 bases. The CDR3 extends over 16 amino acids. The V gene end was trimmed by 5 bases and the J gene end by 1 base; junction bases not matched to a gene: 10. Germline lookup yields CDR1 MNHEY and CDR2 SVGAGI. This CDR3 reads CASSQLPTGSQETQYF. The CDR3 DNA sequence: TGTGCCAGCAGTCAACTTCCGACAGGGTCCCAAGAGACCCAGTACTTC.

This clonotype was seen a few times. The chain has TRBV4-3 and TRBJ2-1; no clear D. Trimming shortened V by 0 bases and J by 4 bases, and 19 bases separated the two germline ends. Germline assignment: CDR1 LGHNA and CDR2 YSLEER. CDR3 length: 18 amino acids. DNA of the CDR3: TGCGCCAGCAGCCAAGAGGTCCCAGGATCCTACCTTTACAATGAGCAGTTCTTC. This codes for CASSQEVPGSYLYNEQFF.

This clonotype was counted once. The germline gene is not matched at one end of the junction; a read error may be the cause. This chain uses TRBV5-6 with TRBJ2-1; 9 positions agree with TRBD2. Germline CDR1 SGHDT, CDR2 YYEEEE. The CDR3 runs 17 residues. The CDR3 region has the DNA TGTGCCGGCAGCTTGAACCTAGCGGGGCTAGGTTACAATGAGCAGTTCTTC. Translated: CAGSLNLAGLGYNEQFF.

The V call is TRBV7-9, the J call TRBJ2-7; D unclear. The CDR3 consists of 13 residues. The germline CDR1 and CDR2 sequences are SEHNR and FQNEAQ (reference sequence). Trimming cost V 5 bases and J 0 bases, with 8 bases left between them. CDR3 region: CASSIDISYEQYF. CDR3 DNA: TGTGCCAGCAGCATCGACATCTCCTACGAGCAGTACTTC. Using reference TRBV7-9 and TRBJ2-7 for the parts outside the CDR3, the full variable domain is DTGVSQNPRHKITKRGQNVTFRCDPISEHNRLYWYRQTLGQGPEFLTYFQNEAQLEKSRLLSDRFSAERPKGSFSTLEIQRTEQGDSAMYLCASSIDISYEQYFGPGTRLTVT.

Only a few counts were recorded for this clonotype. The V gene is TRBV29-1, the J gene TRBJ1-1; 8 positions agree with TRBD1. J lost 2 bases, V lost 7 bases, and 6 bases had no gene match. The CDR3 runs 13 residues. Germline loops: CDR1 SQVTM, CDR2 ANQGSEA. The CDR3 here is CSAATGANTEAFF. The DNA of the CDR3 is TGCAGCGCTGCGACAGGGGCTAACACTGAAGCTTTCTTT. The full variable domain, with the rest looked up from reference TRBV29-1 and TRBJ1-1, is SAVISQKPSRDICQRGTSLTIQCQVDSQVTMMFWYRQQPGQSLTLIATANQGSEATYESGFVIDKFPISRPNLTFSTLTVSNMSPEDSSIYLCSAATGANTEAFFGQGTRLTVV.

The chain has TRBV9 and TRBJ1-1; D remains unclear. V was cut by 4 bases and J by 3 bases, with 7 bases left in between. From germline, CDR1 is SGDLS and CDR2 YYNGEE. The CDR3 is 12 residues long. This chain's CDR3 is CASSPWDTEAFF. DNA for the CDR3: TGTGCCAGCAGCCCTTGGGACACTGAAGCTTTCTTT.

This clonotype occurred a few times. As DNA, the CDR3 is TGTGCCAGCAGTTTACTCTCCGAGCAGTACTTC. It codes for CASSLLSEQYF. This sequence joins TRBV12-3 or TRBV12-4 and TRBJ2-7; D is unclear. The CDR3 has 11 amino acids. V was clipped by 2 bases and J by 6 bases, with 5 bases between them.

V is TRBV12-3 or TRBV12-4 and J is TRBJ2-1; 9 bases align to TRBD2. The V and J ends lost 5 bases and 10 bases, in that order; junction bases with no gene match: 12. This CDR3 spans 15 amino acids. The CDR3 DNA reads TGTGCCAGCAGTCCAAATGCCGGGACTAGCCTAGAGCAGTTCTTC. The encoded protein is CASSPNAGTSLEQFF.

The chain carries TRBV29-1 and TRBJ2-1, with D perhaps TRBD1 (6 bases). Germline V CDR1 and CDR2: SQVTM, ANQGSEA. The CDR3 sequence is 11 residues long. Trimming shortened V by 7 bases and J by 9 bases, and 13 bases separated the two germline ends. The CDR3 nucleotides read TGCAGCGGGGGGCTAGCTGGTGAGCAGTTCTTC. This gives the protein CSGGLAGEQFF.

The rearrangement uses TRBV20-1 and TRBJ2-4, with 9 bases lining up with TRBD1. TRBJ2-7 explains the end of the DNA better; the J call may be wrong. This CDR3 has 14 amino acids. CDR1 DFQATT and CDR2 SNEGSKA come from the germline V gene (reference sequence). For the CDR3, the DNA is TGCAGTGCTATAGGGACAGGGAGGCCCTACGAGCAGTACTTC. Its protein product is CSAIGTGRPYEQYF.

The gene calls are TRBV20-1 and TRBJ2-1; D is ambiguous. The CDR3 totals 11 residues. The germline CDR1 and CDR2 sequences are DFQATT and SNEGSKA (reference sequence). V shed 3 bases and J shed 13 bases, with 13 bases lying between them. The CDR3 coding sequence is TGCAGTGCTAGGGACGGTCAAAGACAGTTCTTC. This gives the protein CSARDGQRQFF.

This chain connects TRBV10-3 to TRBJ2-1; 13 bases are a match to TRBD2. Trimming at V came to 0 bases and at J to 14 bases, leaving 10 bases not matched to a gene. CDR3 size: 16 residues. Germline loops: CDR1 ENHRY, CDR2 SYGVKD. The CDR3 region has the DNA TGTGCCATCAGTGAGTCTCACGGACTAGCGGGAGTCCCGGAGTTCTTC. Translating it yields CAISESHGLAGVPEFF.

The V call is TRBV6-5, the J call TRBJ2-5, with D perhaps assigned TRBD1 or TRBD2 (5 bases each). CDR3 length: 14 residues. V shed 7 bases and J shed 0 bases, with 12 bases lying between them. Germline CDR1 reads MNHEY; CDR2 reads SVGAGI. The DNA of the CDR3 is TGTGCCAGCAAAGGGGACCTGTACCAAGAGACCCAGTACTTC. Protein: CASKGDLYQETQYF.

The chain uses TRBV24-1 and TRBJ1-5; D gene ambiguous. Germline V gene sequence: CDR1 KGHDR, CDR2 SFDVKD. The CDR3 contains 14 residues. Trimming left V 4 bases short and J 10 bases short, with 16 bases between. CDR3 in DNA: TGTGCCACCAGTGAGTCGGACGGTATACGCCCCCAGCATTTT. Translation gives CATSESDGIRPQHF.

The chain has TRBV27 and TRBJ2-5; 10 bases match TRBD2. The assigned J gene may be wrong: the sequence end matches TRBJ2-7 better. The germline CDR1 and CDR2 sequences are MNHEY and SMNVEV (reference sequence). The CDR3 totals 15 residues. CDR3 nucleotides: TGTGCCAGCAGTACCTTAGCGGGAGGACCCTACGAGCAGTACTTC. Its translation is CASSTLAGGPYEQYF.

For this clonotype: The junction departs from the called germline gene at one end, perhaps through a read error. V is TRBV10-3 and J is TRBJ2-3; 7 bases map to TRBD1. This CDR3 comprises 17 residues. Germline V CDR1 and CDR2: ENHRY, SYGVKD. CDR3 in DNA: TGTGCCATCAGTGAGTCTCCGGACAGGCCGGTCGAAGATACACAGTATTTT. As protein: CAISESPDRPVEDTQYF.

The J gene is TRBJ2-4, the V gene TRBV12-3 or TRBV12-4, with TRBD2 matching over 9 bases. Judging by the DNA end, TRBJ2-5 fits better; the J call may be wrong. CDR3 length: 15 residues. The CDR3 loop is CASSPLAGIQETQYF. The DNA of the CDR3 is TGTGCCAGCAGCCCCCTAGCGGGGATCCAAGAGACCCAGTACTTC.